This TCR beta chain was recovered during a study of CD8+CD57+ T cells in acquired aplastic anemia. TCR beta VDJ and CDR3 were profiled, and genomic DNA was the template. TCRdb re-derived calls from the reads in MiXCR, one entry per CDR3 protein. The table includes about 200,000 distinct CDR3 sequences, 34% detected once. Germline values: CDR1 SNHLY, CDR2 FYNNEI. V was cut by 2 bases and J by 4 bases, with 15 bases left in between. This CDR3 is 16 amino acids long. This sequence originates from a human donor in good health, serving as a control. The genes are TRBV2 and TRBJ1-3; no firm D call. Source material: sorted CD4+, CD8+, or CD8+CD57+ T cells (not recorded which) from PBMCs. CDR3 DNA: TGTGCCAGCAGTGAACTACTCCAAAGCGGGGGAAACACCATATATTTT. Protein: CASSELLQSGGNTIYF.